This T cell receptor beta chain was captured by sequencing in a study of tumor-infiltrating lymphocytes in primary liver carcinoma. As for the study in general: Ranging in age from 30 to 69 years, the patients were men and women. Sample yields, roughly 3.5 to 7.13 million productive TCRbeta reads, were similar across the tissue types.

Looked up from germline, CDR1 is SQVTM and CDR2 is ANQGSEA. This CDR3 is built from 18 residues. Trimming removed 1 base at V and 0 bases at J, with 20 bases between. From roughly 0.5 ug total RNA, TCR beta cDNA was generated with a primer in the constant region. Nested multiplex PCR, run for three rounds with slightly modified ARM-PCR, yielded TCR beta libraries. The study ran its first two PCR rounds for approximately 10 cycles each, using TRBV1-TRBV30 forward primers and a C-beta reverse primer. TCRdb re-called the multiplex PCR reads through MiXCR, storing one row per CDR3 protein. This sample has fewer than 40,000 distinct CDR3 sequences, with around 71% found just once. Many counts were recorded for this clonotype. Bulk tissue was left unsorted, and RNA and DNA were co-extracted from about 19-30 mg of it. Cases comprised patients with primary liver carcinoma who received surgical resection. Five discrete regions of every tumor underwent sampling.

The chain couples TRBV29-1 to TRBJ2-3; D is tentatively TRBD1 or TRBD2 (5 bases each). The clonotype originates from a woman in her thirties with primary liver carcinoma and hepatitis B virus infection. The sample consisted of liver tumor tissue from sampling region 3. The subset: tumor region T3, left-lateral pole. In DNA, the CDR3 is TGCAGCGTTGAAGCGTTGGGCAGGGTGGGGGTTAGCACAGATACGCAGTATTTT. This codes for CSVEALGRVGVSTDTQYF.